The 24 T cell receptor beta chains reported below all come from one sample, sequenced in a study of cytomegalovirus exposure and HLA in healthy donors. The PCR was carried out with 60 Vbeta primers and 13 Jbeta primers. The data were produced by immunoSEQ multiplex PCR, yet TCRdb's version contains in-frame clones alone and is incomplete. The sample lists fewer than 200,000 clones; around 72% were seen once. Sequenced material: PBMCs. All receptors come from a female donor in good health and CMV-seronegative.

This chain's CDR3 is CASSQEQGFVAYNSPLHF. CDR3 sequence (DNA): TGCGCCAGCAGCCAAGAACAGGGGTTCGTCGCCTATAATTCACCCCTCCACTTT. The chain links TRBV4-1 to TRBJ1-6; 7 bases align to TRBD1. V trimming: 0 bases; J trimming: 2 bases; junction bases outside the gene matches: 7. Germline V gene sequence: CDR1 MGHRA, CDR2 YSYEKL. The CDR3 is 18 amino acids.

Written as DNA, the CDR3 is TGCAGCGTCGAATTCCAGGGGGCCCCCTACGAGCAGTACTTC. It specifies CSVEFQGAPYEQYF. V gene TRBV29-1 combines with J gene TRBJ2-7; TRBD1 matches at 8 bases. V lost 6 bases and J lost 2; bases outside the gene matches: 9. This CDR3 is built from 14 residues. The germline gives CDR1 SQVTM, CDR2 ANQGSEA.

The chain employs TRBV4-3 and TRBJ2-3; D is ambiguous. The CDR3 contains 15 residues. In germline, CDR1 is LGHNA, CDR2 YSLEER. V was clipped by 3 bases and J by 4 bases, with 14 bases between them. CDR3 loop: CASSQAPDAADTQYF. CDR3 DNA sequence: TGCGCCAGCAGCCAGGCCCCTGATGCAGCAGATACGCAGTATTTT.

The chain combines TRBV4-1 with TRBJ2-1; 9 bases match TRBD2. V shed 4 bases and J 3 bases; nucleotides not matched to a gene: 4. This CDR3 is 15 amino acids long. Per the germline V gene, CDR1 is MGHRA and CDR2 is YSYEKL. The CDR3 reads CASSRQRGDYNEQFF. CDR3 bases: TGCGCCAGCAGCCGTCAGCGGGGGGACTACAATGAGCAGTTCTTC.

The chain links TRBV5-4 to TRBJ2-2; perhaps TRBD1 as D (6 bases). This CDR3 region has 15 residues. CDR1 is SGHNT and CDR2 is YYREEE in the germline V gene (reference sequence). Trimming took off 2 bases at V and 5 bases at J, with 13 bases between the two ends. CDR3 coding DNA: TGTGCCAGCAGCTTCCCGGGACACTTAACCGGGGAGCTGTTTTTT. Amino acids: CASSFPGHLTGELFF.

The CDR3 reads CASSQRTGDQETQYF. For the CDR3, the DNA is TGCGCCAGCAGCCAGCGGACAGGGGACCAAGAGACCCAGTACTTC. V is TRBV4-3 and J is TRBJ2-5, with 9 bases aligning to TRBD1. Germline V lookup: CDR1 LGHNA, CDR2 YSLEER. The CDR3 spans 15 residues. The junction had 2 bases not matched to a gene; V was cut back by 3 bases and J by 0 bases.

CDR3 nucleotide sequence: TGTGCCAGCAGCCAGCTAGGTACGACCTACAATGAGCAGTTCTTC. Encoded protein: CASSQLGTTYNEQFF. V and J are TRBV11-2 and TRBJ2-1; no reliable D call. V dropped 5 bases and J dropped 2 bases, with 13 bases sitting between them. CDR3 length equals 15 residues. CDR1 and CDR2 from the germline V gene are SGHAT and FQNNGV.

This clone appeared a few times. V usage is TRBV9 and J usage is TRBJ2-1; TRBD1 is a possible D gene (6 bases). Germline CDR1 and CDR2: SGDLS and YYNGEE. V was shortened by 0 bases and J by 0 bases, with 7 bases between the two germline ends. The CDR3 runs to 15 residues. The CDR3 sequence is CASSVGDTSYNEQFF. For the CDR3, the DNA is TGTGCCAGCAGCGTAGGGGACACCTCCTACAATGAGCAGTTCTTC.

This clone occurred once. The chain combines TRBV2 with TRBJ1-5; D remains unclear. Germline V lookup: CDR1 SNHLY, CDR2 FYNNEI. Trimming took off 2 bases at V and 7 bases at J, with 9 bases between the two ends. This CDR3 has 13 residues. CDR3 nucleotide sequence: TGTGCCAGCAGTGAACCCTATAACCAGCCCCAGCATTTT. Translated: CASSEPYNQPQHF.

The chain links TRBV5-4 to TRBJ1-3, with TRBD1 identical over 11 bases. The CDR3 spans 18 residues. CDR1 and CDR2 from the germline V gene are SGHNT and YYREEE (reference sequence). V was clipped by 2 bases and J by 1 base; unmatched bases: 8. The CDR3: CASSLDAGTGGSGNTIYF. The CDR3 region has the DNA TGTGCCAGCAGCTTAGACGCCGGGACAGGGGGTTCTGGAAACACCATATATTTT.

The chain is built from TRBV9 and TRBJ1-2; 8 bases fit TRBD1. V was pared by 6 bases and J by 1 base, with 5 bases of the junction left unmatched. The CDR3 length is 14 residues. Germline CDR1 is SGDLS and CDR2 is YYNGEE. CDR3 nucleotide sequence: TGTGCCAGCACCGGACAGGGAAATAACTATGGCTACACCTTC. Translated, it gives CASTGQGNNYGYTF.

The chain couples TRBV4-1 to TRBJ1-5; no clear D gene. CDR1 is MGHRA and CDR2 is YSYEKL in the germline V gene. The V and J ends lost 0 bases and 2 bases respectively, with 8 bases between them. There are 15 residues in the CDR3. CDR3 DNA sequence: TGCGCCAGCAGCCAAGATAGTACAGGCAATCAGCCCCAGCATTTT. Translating it yields CASSQDSTGNQPQHF.

J is TRBJ2-7 and V is TRBV6-5; D gene ambiguous. The V gene's germline CDR1 is MNHEY and CDR2 SVGAGI. Between the trimmed V and J ends, which lost 6 bases and 1 base, there was a span of 10 bases. CDR3 length: 13 amino acids. The CDR3 region is CASRFGRSYEQYF. The CDR3 region has the DNA TGTGCCAGCAGGTTCGGTCGATCCTACGAGCAGTACTTC.

The chain is built from TRBV11-2 and TRBJ2-6; D call uncertain. V gave up 1 base and J gave up 1 base, with 17 bases separating them. The CDR3 totals 19 residues. Germline V gene sequence: CDR1 SGHAT, CDR2 FQNNGV. The CDR3 loop is CASSLVPTVVRSGANVLTF. The CDR3 nucleotides are TGTGCCAGCAGCTTAGTCCCCACGGTGGTCAGGTCTGGGGCCAACGTCCTGACTTTC.

The chain joins TRBV27 to TRBJ2-5, with unresolved D. This CDR3 region has 13 residues. Per the germline V gene, CDR1 is MNHEY and CDR2 is SMNVEV (reference sequence). V was shortened by 4 bases and J by 5 bases, with 11 bases between the two germline ends. DNA of the CDR3: TGTGCCAGCAGTTCCCAACTATCGGAGACCCAGTACTTC. Protein sequence: CASSSQLSETQYF.

The chain has TRBV7-6 and TRBJ2-7; no firm D call. Germline lookup yields CDR1 SGHVS and CDR2 FNYEAQ. The CDR3 runs 15 residues. Trimming cost V 3 bases and J 0 bases, with 12 bases left between them. The CDR3 is CASSFGTESSYEQYF. For the CDR3, the DNA is TGTGCCAGCAGCTTCGGAACAGAGAGCTCCTACGAGCAGTACTTC.

The J gene is TRBJ2-5, the V gene TRBV4-2; D is perhaps TRBD2 (6 bases). The DNA matches TRBJ2-7 better at its end, which makes the J call doubtful. This CDR3 is built from 15 residues. Germline V gene data show CDR1 as LGHNA and CDR2 as YNFKEQ. CDR3 loop: CASSEAHGSSYEQYF. The CDR3 nucleotides read TGTGCCAGCAGTGAGGCCCACGGGAGCTCCTACGAGCAGTACTTC.

The chain is built from TRBV15 and TRBJ2-2; 8 bases are shared with TRBD2. This CDR3 is 16 amino acids long. The germline CDR1 and CDR2 sequences are LNHNV and YYDKDF (reference sequence). V trimming: 0 bases; J trimming: 4 bases; junction bases outside the gene matches: 4. CDR3 in DNA: TGTGCCACCAGCAGAGATCAAGCGGGGGTCACCGGGGAGCTGTTTTTT. It specifies CATSRDQAGVTGELFF. The whole variable domain, remainder taken from reference TRBV15 and TRBJ2-2, is DAMVIQNPRYQVTQFGKPVTLSCSQTLNHNVMYWYQQKSSQAPKLLFHYYDKDFNNEADTPDNFQSRRPNTSFCFLDIRSPGLGDTAMYLCATSRDQAGVTGELFFGEGSRLTVL.

The J gene is TRBJ2-7, the V gene TRBV11-2; weak D call: TRBD1 (6 bases). The CDR3 sequence is 14 residues long. CDR1 and CDR2 (germline): SGHAT, FQNNGV. Between the trimmed V and J ends, which lost 0 bases and 3 bases, there was a span of 9 bases. CDR3 amino acids: CASSLEGHRYEQYF. CDR3 nucleotides: TGTGCCAGCAGCTTAGAGGGACACCGCTACGAGCAGTACTTC.

The table lists this clone with a few counts. The chain has TRBV5-6 and TRBJ1-5, with 10 bases aligning to TRBD1. Germline V CDR1 and CDR2: SGHDT, YYEEEE. V shed 2 bases and J 1 base; nucleotides not matched to a gene: 3. This CDR3 region has 16 residues. In nucleotides, the CDR3 is TGTGCCAGCAGCTTACGGACAGGGGGAAGCAATCAGCCCCAGCATTTT. Translated: CASSLRTGGSNQPQHF.

The CDR3 DNA reads as TGTGCCAGCAGTTTACCCGAGGACATTACCGGGGAGCTGTTTTTT. Residues: CASSLPEDITGELFF. The chain combines TRBV28 with TRBJ2-2, with D perhaps matching TRBD1 (5 bases). Trimming pared 2 bases from V and 5 bases from J, leaving 12 bases between. Germline values: CDR1 MDHEN, CDR2 SYDVKM. The CDR3 length is 15 residues.

This sequence joins TRBV5-6 and TRBJ1-4; 8 bases line up with TRBD1. The trim removed 4 bases at V and 8 bases at J, leaving 10 bases unmatched. The CDR3 is made up of 15 amino acids. Per the germline V gene, CDR1 is SGHDT and CDR2 is YYEEEE. CDR3 sequence: CASSPRTGKGEKLFF. The CDR3 coding sequence is TGTGCCAGCAGCCCAAGGACAGGGAAGGGGGAAAAACTGTTTTTT.

This clone was seen a few times. CDR3 nucleotides: TGTGCCAGCAGCTTAGATCATCGGGGAGGGGACGAGCAGTACTTC. As protein: CASSLDHRGGDEQYF. The V and J genes are TRBV11-2 and TRBJ2-7, with 7 bases that match TRBD2. Germline values: CDR1 SGHAT, CDR2 FQNNGV. The CDR3 is 15 amino acids. V gave up 0 bases and J gave up 5 bases; unmatched junction bases: 7.

Here the CDR3 DNA reads TGTGCCAGCAGTTGGGCAGGTAGCACAGATACGCAGTATTTT. This codes for CASSWAGSTDTQYF. The chain couples TRBV25-1 to TRBJ2-3; D gene unclear. This CDR3 has 14 amino acids. Deletions cut 5 bases from V and 0 bases from J, with 9 bases between. Per the germline V gene, CDR1 is MGHDK and CDR2 is SYGVNS.